The 16 T cell receptor beta chains reported below all come from one sample, sequenced in a study of T cells in Graves' hyperthyroidism and ophthalmopathy. RNA transcripts provided the source from which TCR beta CDR3 regions were amplified. The primer set for the first-round RT-PCR of the TCR CDR3 was HTBI. TCRdb recomputed calls from the multiplex PCR reads with MiXCR, one row per CDR3 protein. The sample consists of 500,000 to 600,000 distinct CDR3 sequences, roughly 46% of them appearing once. The sample comprised peripheral blood or thyroid tissue (not recorded which). The receptors originated from a woman aged 18-29 years with Graves' hyperthyroidism.

With regard to this clonotype: A read error may explain this, as a much larger clone is one base away. The chain employs TRBV19 and TRBJ2-3; 7 nucleotides agree with TRBD2. The CDR3 has 13 amino acids. In germline, CDR1 is LNHDA, CDR2 SQIVND (reference sequence). V lost 3 bases and J lost 5; bases outside the gene matches: 2. As DNA, the CDR3 is TGTGCCAGTAGTATGACGGGGGGAGATACGCAGTATTTT. It yields the protein CASSMTGGDTQYF.

At least ten counts were recorded for this clonotype. The chain links TRBV12-3 or TRBV12-4 to TRBJ1-4, with D maybe TRBD1 (5 bases). The CDR3 runs 14 residues. Trimming removed 8 bases from V and 6 bases from J, with 16 bases in between. The CDR3 loop is CASLARGGDEKLFF. In nucleotides, the CDR3 is TGTGCCAGCTTGGCACGGGGAGGGGATGAAAAACTGTTTTTT.

This rearrangement joins TRBV29-1 to TRBJ1-1; D is possibly TRBD1 (5 bases). CDR3 length: 13 residues. Deletions cut 1 base from V and 2 bases from J, with 8 bases between. CDR1 and CDR2 (germline): SQVTM, ANQGSEA. The CDR3 DNA is TGCAGCGTTGAAGCAGGGAATAACACTGAAGCTTTCTTT. Translated, it gives CSVEAGNNTEAFF. Looking up the rest from reference TRBV29-1 and TRBJ1-1 gives the full variable domain: SAVISQKPSRDICQRGTSLTIQCQVDSQVTMMFWYRQQPGQSLTLIATANQGSEATYESGFVIDKFPISRPNLTFSTLTVSNMSPEDSSIYLCSVEAGNNTEAFFGQGTRLTVV.

To note about this clonotype: One end of the junction varies from germline; a read error may be responsible. The V gene is TRBV5-4, the J gene TRBJ1-2, with 8 bases that match TRBD1. The CDR3 loop spans 17 amino acids. CDR1 SGHNT and CDR2 YYREEE come from the germline V gene (reference sequence). The CDR3 nucleotides read TGCGCCAGCAGCCAAGATAGGACAGGGCAGGATAACTATGGCTACACCTTC. It yields the protein CASSQDRTGQDNYGYTF. Drawing the rest from reference TRBV5-4 and TRBJ1-2, the complete variable domain is ETGVTQSPTHLIKTRGQQVTLRCSSQSGHNTVSWYQQALGQGPQFIFQYYREEENGRGNFPPRFSGLQFPNYSSELNVNALELDDSALYLCASSQDRTGQDNYGYTFGSGTRLTVV.

The V call is TRBV2, the J call TRBJ2-5; unclear D gene. The germline V gene encodes CDR1 SNHLY and CDR2 FYNNEI. The CDR3 runs 14 residues. Trimming stripped 4 bases from V and 9 bases from J, with 18 bases between. For the CDR3, the DNA is TGTGCCAGCAGTGGCCCCTCGGGCAATCAGCCCCAGTACTTC. Protein: CASSGPSGNQPQYF.

This clonotype appeared many times. The chain recombines TRBV12-3 or TRBV12-4 with TRBJ2-7; 8 bases match TRBD1. The J call is doubtful: the DNA matches TRBJ2-5 better. CDR3 length: 15 residues. The CDR3 is CASSFVSRGRETQYF. CDR3 DNA: TGTGCCAGCAGTTTTGTTTCCAGGGGGCGAGAGACCCAGTACTTC.

This clonotype was seen more than once but under ten times. The chain joins TRBV27 to TRBJ2-2; 8 bases agree with TRBD1. This CDR3 is built from 17 residues. Looked up from germline, CDR1 is MNHEY and CDR2 is SMNVEV (reference sequence). The V segment lost 4 bases and the J segment 1 base; nucleotides outside the gene matches: 8. The CDR3 sequence is CASSSRVGTGNTGELFF. In nucleotides, the CDR3 is TGTGCCAGCAGTTCAAGGGTCGGGACAGGGAACACCGGGGAGCTGTTTTTT.

The chain recombines TRBV29-1 with TRBJ2-7; D is uncertain. Per the germline V gene, CDR1 is SQVTM and CDR2 is ANQGSEA. V lost 7 bases, J lost 5 bases, and 21 bases lay in between. CDR3 length: 14 residues. Here the CDR3 reads CSGRSGMGLDEQYF. Written as DNA, the CDR3 is TGCAGCGGGAGATCCGGTATGGGCCTTGACGAGCAGTACTTC.

The genes are TRBV24-1 and TRBJ2-5; TRBD1 aligns across 9 bases. Per germline, CDR1 KGHDR and CDR2 SFDVKD. V lost 4 bases, J lost 4 bases, and 9 bases stayed unmatched. This CDR3 comprises 16 residues. The CDR3 sequence: CATSDNGQGRGETQYF. The DNA of the CDR3 is TGTGCCACCAGTGACAATGGACAGGGGAGAGGAGAGACCCAGTACTTC.

The chain recombines TRBV4-1 with TRBJ2-7, with 8 nucleotides matching TRBD2. The germline gives CDR1 MGHRA, CDR2 YSYEKL. V lost 3 bases and J lost 4; bases outside the gene matches: 14. The length of the CDR3 is 17 residues. This CDR3 is CASSQVRPLAGAYEQYF. CDR3 DNA: TGCGCCAGCAGCCAGGTTAGGCCCCTAGCGGGTGCTTACGAGCAGTACTTC.

This clonotype was seen ten or more times. The chain links TRBV9 to TRBJ1-3; the D is unclear. Germline V gene data show CDR1 as SGDLS and CDR2 as YYNGEE. This CDR3 has 14 amino acids. Trimming took 0 bases from V and 4 from J, leaving 8 bases between them. CDR3 residues: CASSVAGLGNTIYF. The CDR3 DNA sequence: TGTGCCAGCAGCGTAGCGGGGTTGGGAAACACCATATATTTT.

This chain joins TRBV18 and TRBJ2-5; TRBD1 matches 9 bases. The CDR3 length is 15 residues. V gave up 3 bases and J gave up 5 bases; unmatched junction bases: 7. Germline lookup yields CDR1 KGHSH and CDR2 LQKENI. The chain's CDR3 is CASSPTGQGPETQYF. In nucleotides, the CDR3 is TGTGCCAGCTCACCGACCGGACAGGGGCCGGAGACCCAGTACTTC.

On this clonotype itself: A much larger clone lies a single base off, so this may be a read error. The chain carries TRBV10-3 and TRBJ1-4; D perhaps matches TRBD1 (6 bases). CDR3 size: 16 residues. Germline lookup yields CDR1 ENHRY and CDR2 SYGVKD. The CDR3 here is CAISDVRGTTNEKLLF. Written as DNA, the CDR3 is TGTGCCATCAGTGATGTCAGGGGTACAACTAATGAAAAACTGCTTTTT.

The chain joins TRBV29-1 to TRBJ1-2; 8 bases map to TRBD1. The V and J ends lost 5 bases and 4 bases, in that order; junction bases with no gene match: 6. Germline CDR1 and CDR2: SQVTM and ANQGSEA. This CDR3 has 13 residues. CDR3 in DNA: TGCAGCGTTAGGGCAGGGGGCGTCTATGGCTACACCTTC. This sequence encodes CSVRAGGVYGYTF.

This clonotype was picked up many times. The V gene is TRBV7-2, the J gene TRBJ1-2, with TRBD1 identical over 7 bases. Unmatched junction bases numbered 5, after V lost 2 bases and J lost 5 bases. The CDR3 consists of 14 residues. Germline loops: CDR1 SGHTA, CDR2 FQGNSA. CDR3 sequence (DNA): TGTGCCAGCAGCTTAACCCAGGGGGTATATGGCTACACCTTC. Translating gives CASSLTQGVYGYTF.

This clonotype was counted many times. The chain is built from TRBV5-4 and TRBJ2-7; TRBD1 matches 9 bases. V shed 2 bases and J 6 bases; nucleotides not matched to a gene: 6. This CDR3 has 14 amino acids. Germline lookup yields CDR1 SGHNT and CDR2 YYREEE (reference sequence). The CDR3 DNA reads TGTGCCAGCAGCTTTGGACAGGGGCCTCTCGAGCAGTACTTC. Translation gives CASSFGQGPLEQYF.